Presented here are 30 T cell receptor beta chains from one specimen sequenced in a study of shared clonotypes between healthy human individuals (dated by TCRdb to about 2020). Libraries were prepared through the immunoSEQ multiplex PCR assay. In its TCRdb copy, this immuneACCESS table keeps in-frame sequences only and misses some clones. Where compared with another copy, unresolved V genes explain less than half of these, and the others have no known cause. The sample table holds about 470,000 clones, of which roughly 77% were seen once. Together, the top ten hold roughly 13% of the sample. Sample: PBMCs. These receptors were collected from a woman in her 40s in good health. Some clones in this sample may be carry-over from other donors' samples.

This rearrangement joins TRBV19 to TRBJ2-7; D is possibly TRBD2 (5 bases). The ends were cut back, 5 bases at V and 5 bases at J, with 16 bases in the middle. The CDR3 loop spans 14 amino acids. CDR1 and CDR2 from the germline V gene are LNHDA and SQIVND (reference sequence). The chain's CDR3 is CASSSARRVNEQYF. The CDR3 region has the DNA TGTGCCAGTAGTTCCGCCCGGCGGGTGAACGAGCAGTACTTC.

This clone showed up just a few times. This chain joins TRBV27 and TRBJ1-1; D might be TRBD1 (6 bases). Trimming cost V 4 bases and J 2 bases, with 11 bases left between them. Germline CDR1 MNHEY, CDR2 SMNVEV (reference sequence). CDR3 size: 14 residues. CDR3 bases: TGTGCCAGCAGTTGGAGGGGGGACAACACTGAAGCTTTCTTT. Amino acid sequence: CASSWRGDNTEAFF.

The V and J genes are TRBV7-2 and TRBJ2-7; 8 bases agree with TRBD2. Trimming cost V 5 bases and J 2 bases; bases outside gene matches: 2. The CDR3 totals 13 residues. Germline V gene sequence: CDR1 SGHTA, CDR2 FQGNSA. The CDR3 region is CASSPLAAYEQYF. The CDR3 bases are TGTGCCAGCAGCCCACTAGCGGCCTACGAGCAGTACTTC.

The chain combines TRBV2 with TRBJ1-2; 8 positions agree with TRBD1. There are 15 residues in the CDR3. Germline CDR1 SNHLY, CDR2 FYNNEI. Trimming cost V 3 bases and J 4 bases; bases outside gene matches: 7. CDR3 region: CASSERDRSSYGYTF. CDR3 coding DNA: TGTGCCAGCAGTGAGCGGGACAGGTCTTCCTATGGCTACACCTTC.

Concerning this clone: At the DNA level, this CDR3 is encoded by other sequences in the same sample as well. The V and J genes are TRBV9 and TRBJ2-3, with D unclear. Trimming stripped 1 base from V and 3 bases from J, with 6 bases between. This CDR3 contains 13 residues. Germline V gene lookup returns CDR1 SGDLS and CDR2 YYNGEE. The CDR3 DNA sequence: TGTGCCAGCAGCGTACTCGGGACAGATACGCAGTATTTT. It codes for CASSVLGTDTQYF.

This chain links TRBV5-1 with TRBJ2-3; tentatively, D is TRBD1 (5 bases). The CDR3 contains 16 residues. V was clipped by 4 bases and J by 3 bases, with 18 bases between them. Germline V lookup: CDR1 SGHRS, CDR2 YFSETQ. The CDR3 bases are TGCGCCAGCAGCCCGCTGGGGCACGCTCGAACAGATACGCAGTATTTT. Residues: CASSPLGHARTDTQYF. The full variable domain, in which reference TRBV5-1 and TRBJ2-3 provide the parts outside the CDR3, is KAGVTQTPRYLIKTRGQQVTLSCSPISGHRSVSWYQQTPGQGLQFLFEYFSETQRNKGNFPGRFSGRQFSNSRSEMNVSTLELGDSALYLCASSPLGHARTDTQYFGPGTRLTVL.

The chain is built from TRBV5-4 and TRBJ2-5; TRBD2 might be the D (6 bases). CDR1 is SGHNT and CDR2 is YYREEE in the germline V gene (reference sequence). This CDR3 is built from 16 residues. Trimming took off 5 bases at V and 0 bases at J, with 17 bases between the two ends. CDR3 bases: TGTGCCAGCAGGGCGGGGAAGGGCACCTACCAAGAGACCCAGTACTTC. It yields the protein CASRAGKGTYQETQYF.

This chain joins TRBV19 and TRBJ2-3, with D perhaps TRBD2 (5 bases). The CDR3 has 14 residues. The V and J ends lost 2 bases and 7 bases respectively, with 13 bases between them. Germline CDR1 reads LNHDA; CDR2 reads SQIVND (reference sequence). The CDR3 sequence is CASSIRSGSYTQYF. The CDR3 nucleotides read TGTGCCAGTAGTATACGGAGCGGCAGCTATACGCAGTATTTT.

The chain carries TRBV7-2 and TRBJ1-5, with D maybe TRBD1 (5 bases). Germline loops: CDR1 SGHTA, CDR2 FQGNSA. Between the trimmed V and J ends, which lost 1 base and 2 bases, there was a span of 12 bases. This CDR3 spans 16 amino acids. The DNA for the CDR3 is TGTGCCAGCAGCTTAGTTTATTGGGGGGGCAATCAGCCCCAGCATTTT. Its translation: CASSLVYWGGNQPQHF.

This sequence joins TRBV5-8 and TRBJ1-3, with 9 bases fitting TRBD1. This CDR3 region has 14 residues. The V segment lost 0 bases and the J segment 6 bases; nucleotides outside the gene matches: 1. Germline CDR1 is SGHTS and CDR2 is YDEGEE. CDR3 residues: CASSLVQGANTIYF. CDR3 coding DNA: TGTGCCAGCAGCTTGGTACAGGGGGCAAACACCATATATTTT.

Comment on this clone: The sample carries other DNA sequences with the same CDR3. The chain is built from TRBV9 and TRBJ2-3; no firm D call. The CDR3 extends over 15 amino acids. The germline V gene has CDR1 SGDLS and CDR2 YYNGEE. V shed 4 bases and J shed 0 bases, with 12 bases lying between them. CDR3 sequence: CASSPRTASTDTQYF. The CDR3 nucleotides are TGTGCCAGCAGCCCGCGGACGGCTAGCACAGATACGCAGTATTTT.

This rearrangement joins TRBV9 to TRBJ2-1; possibly TRBD2 for D (6 bases). The CDR3 contains 13 residues. The germline V gene has CDR1 SGDLS and CDR2 YYNGEE. Trimming pared 4 bases from V and 7 bases from J, leaving 12 bases between. CDR3 loop: CASSSTGTNEQFF. CDR3 coding DNA: TGTGCCAGCAGCTCAACCGGGACTAATGAGCAGTTCTTC.

Only a few counts were recorded for this clone. The chain is built from TRBV19 and TRBJ2-3, with 13 bases lining up with TRBD2. The germline CDR1 and CDR2 sequences are LNHDA and SQIVND (reference sequence). The CDR3 has 21 residues. V lost 7 bases to trimming and J lost 1 base; unmatched junction nucleotides: 20. CDR3 amino acids: CASTVPRTSGSRNERTDTQYF. The CDR3 bases are TGTGCCAGTACCGTCCCGAGGACTAGCGGGAGTCGGAATGAGCGCACAGATACGCAGTATTTT.

This clone was observed a handful of times. Additional DNA sequences in this sample encode the identical CDR3. DNA for the CDR3: TGTGCCAGCAGCTTGGACAGCTATGGCTACACCTTC. Protein sequence: CASSLDSYGYTF. The chain joins TRBV5-4 to TRBJ1-2, with D unresolved. V was clipped by 0 bases and J by 4 bases, with 4 bases between them. CDR3 length: 12 residues. Germline CDR1 is SGHNT and CDR2 is YYREEE (reference sequence). The whole variable domain, remainder taken from reference TRBV5-4 and TRBJ1-2, is ETGVTQSPTHLIKTRGQQVTLRCSSQSGHNTVSWYQQALGQGPQFIFQYYREEENGRGNFPPRFSGLQFPNYSSELNVNALELDDSALYLCASSLDSYGYTFGSGTRLTVV.

This rearrangement joins TRBV30 to TRBJ2-7; no clear D. The V gene lost 3 bases and the J gene lost 4 bases, with 7 bases spanning the gap. This CDR3 region has 11 residues. In germline, CDR1 is GTSNPN, CDR2 SVGIG (reference sequence). The DNA for the CDR3 is TGTGCCTGGAGGGATGGGTACGAGCAGTACTTC. Its translation: CAWRDGYEQYF.

In regard to this clone: The junction departs from the called germline gene at one end, perhaps through a read error. The V and J genes are TRBV28 and TRBJ1-1, with 7 nucleotides matching TRBD1. This CDR3 has 13 amino acids. Germline V gene sequence: CDR1 MDHEN, CDR2 SYDVKM. CDR3 amino acids: CASSPQGMGPPVF. CDR3 sequence (DNA): TGTGCCAGCAGTCCACAGGGGATGGGGCCCCCGGTCTTT.

The rearrangement uses TRBV2 and TRBJ2-1, with TRBD2 identical over 11 bases. V was pared by 6 bases and J by 0 bases, with 4 bases of the junction left unmatched. Germline V gene sequence: CDR1 SNHLY, CDR2 FYNNEI. The CDR3 is 16 amino acids. The DNA for the CDR3 is TGTGCCAGCAGAAGACTAGCGGGGAGCTCCTACAATGAGCAGTTCTTC. It is translated as CASRRLAGSSYNEQFF.

The chain carries TRBV13 and TRBJ1-2; no firm D call. Germline loops: CDR1 PRHDT, CDR2 FYEKMQ (reference sequence). The CDR3 length is 13 residues. V dropped 1 base and J dropped 3 bases, with 6 bases sitting between them. The CDR3 reads CASSLVGDYGYTF. The CDR3 bases are TGTGCCAGCAGCTTAGTGGGAGACTATGGCTACACCTTC.

This rearrangement joins TRBV28 to TRBJ2-1, with D hard to call. The germline V gene has CDR1 MDHEN and CDR2 SYDVKM. The V end lost 2 bases, the J end lost 9 bases, and 14 bases lay between the germline ends. The CDR3 spans 14 residues. CDR3 nucleotide sequence: TGTGCCAGCAGTTTAGTTGGAGTACGGGTTGAGCAGTTCTTC. Its protein is CASSLVGVRVEQFF.

The sample holds a few counts of this clone. The rearrangement joins TRBV18 to TRBJ1-3; D not resolved. The V gene lost 0 bases and the J gene lost 3 bases, with 12 bases spanning the gap. The germline CDR1 and CDR2 sequences are KGHSH and LQKENI. The CDR3 sequence is 16 residues long. CDR3 protein: CASSPPSASGGNTIYF. The CDR3 region has the DNA TGTGCCAGCTCACCACCTTCGGCATCGGGTGGAAACACCATATATTTT.

V usage is TRBV7-9 and J usage is TRBJ2-7; TRBD2 agrees at 15 bases. The CDR3 is made up of 13 amino acids. The V segment lost 8 bases and the J segment 6 bases; nucleotides outside the gene matches: 2. Germline CDR1 and CDR2: SEHNR and FQNEAQ (reference sequence). This chain's CDR3 is CASSGLAGGEQYF. The CDR3 nucleotides are TGTGCCAGCTCGGGACTAGCGGGAGGCGAGCAGTACTTC.

In DNA form, the CDR3 reads TGTGCCACCCTTAATGGGGGACAGGGGGGTGAAAAACTGTTTTTT. Translated: CATLNGGQGGEKLFF. V usage is TRBV10-3 and J usage is TRBJ1-4; the match to TRBD1 covers 11 bases. Losses at the gene ends were 10 bases for V and 7 bases for J; bases not matched to a gene: 11. CDR3 length: 15 residues. Germline lookup yields CDR1 ENHRY and CDR2 SYGVKD.

The chain joins TRBV28 to TRBJ1-5, with 8 bases matching TRBD1. Germline V gene data show CDR1 as MDHEN and CDR2 as SYDVKM. Trimming removed 4 bases from V and 4 bases from J; junction bases left unmatched: 9. The CDR3 has 16 amino acids. DNA for the CDR3: TGTGCCAGCAGTTCCTTGGGACAGGACAGTAATCAGCCCCAGCATTTT. Translating it yields CASSSLGQDSNQPQHF. Based on the CDR3 plus reference TRBV28 and TRBJ1-5, the full variable domain is DVKVTQSSRYLVKRTGEKVFLECVQDMDHENMFWYRQDPGLGLRLIYFSYDVKMKEKGDIPEGYSVSREKKERFSLILESASTNQTSMYLCASSSLGQDSNQPQHFGDGTRLSIL.

The chain couples TRBV6-5 to TRBJ1-1; unclear D gene. CDR3 length: 13 residues. The V end was cut by 0 bases, the J end by 4 bases, with 6 bases between. CDR1 is MNHEY, CDR2 SVGAGI, per germline. The CDR3 loop is CASSYSSITEAFF. The CDR3, as DNA: TGTGCCAGCAGTTACTCGTCCATCACTGAAGCTTTCTTT.

This sequence joins TRBV11-2 and TRBJ2-5; 8 nucleotides align to TRBD2. This CDR3 is 14 amino acids long. Germline V lookup: CDR1 SGHAT, CDR2 FQNNGV. With V trimmed by 4 bases and J by 4 bases, 5 bases remained unmatched. The CDR3 loop is CASSSGTSRETQYF. CDR3 DNA: TGTGCCAGCAGCTCCGGGACTAGTCGAGAGACCCAGTACTTC. The whole variable domain, remainder taken from reference TRBV11-2 and TRBJ2-5, is EAGVAQSPRYKIIEKRQSVAFWCNPISGHATLYWYQQILGQGPKLLIQFQNNGVVDDSQLPKDRFSAERLKGVDSTLKIQPAKLEDSAVYLCASSSGTSRETQYFGPGTRLLVL.

V gene TRBV9 combines with J gene TRBJ2-1, with 7 bases aligning to TRBD2. V shed 0 bases and J 3 bases; nucleotides not matched to a gene: 9. This CDR3 is 17 amino acids long. Germline V gene sequence: CDR1 SGDLS, CDR2 YYNGEE. The CDR3 sequence is CASSVGPSGRVYNEQFF. CDR3 nucleotides: TGTGCCAGCAGCGTAGGCCCCTCAGGGAGGGTCTACAATGAGCAGTTCTTC. Looking up the rest from reference TRBV9 and TRBJ2-1 gives the full variable domain: DSGVTQTPKHLITATGQRVTLRCSPRSGDLSVYWYQQSLDQGLQFLIQYYNGEERAKGNILERFSAQQFPDLHSELNLSSLELGDSALYFCASSVGPSGRVYNEQFFGPGTRLTVL.

The chain uses TRBV5-4 and TRBJ2-7, with TRBD2 matching 10 bases. V shed 4 bases and J 2 bases; nucleotides not matched to a gene: 6. CDR1 SGHNT and CDR2 YYREEE come from the germline V gene (reference sequence). CDR3 length equals 15 residues. The CDR3 DNA is TGTGCCAGCAGCCGGAGCGGGAGGGAGGCCTACGAGCAGTACTTC. It encodes CASSRSGREAYEQYF. Full variable domain (rest looked up from reference TRBV5-4 and TRBJ2-7): ETGVTQSPTHLIKTRGQQVTLRCSSQSGHNTVSWYQQALGQGPQFIFQYYREEENGRGNFPPRFSGLQFPNYSSELNVNALELDDSALYLCASSRSGREAYEQYFGPGTRLTVT.

This clone was found once. V is TRBV5-6 and J is TRBJ1-5; D is unresolved. V was pared by 3 bases and J by 9 bases, with 13 bases between. This CDR3 spans 13 amino acids. Germline CDR1 SGHDT, CDR2 YYEEEE. The CDR3 here is CASSSRTQLPQHF. CDR3 bases: TGTGCCAGCAGCTCCAGGACGCAGTTGCCCCAGCATTTT. Together with reference TRBV5-6 and TRBJ1-5, the CDR3 gives the full variable domain: DAGVTQSPTHLIKTRGQQVTLRCSPKSGHDTVSWYQQALGQGPQFIFQYYEEEERQRGNFPDRFSGHQFPNYSSELNVNALLLGDSALYLCASSSRTQLPQHFGDGTRLSIL.

The CDR3 reads CASSRLAGLEEQYF. CDR3 sequence (DNA): TGTGCCAGCTCTAGACTAGCGGGCCTTGAGGAGCAGTACTTC. This chain links TRBV19 with TRBJ2-7, with 10 bases fitting TRBD2. With V trimmed by 9 bases and J by 7 bases, 12 bases remained unmatched. The germline V gene has CDR1 LNHDA and CDR2 SQIVND (reference sequence). This CDR3 region has 14 residues. Combining the CDR3 with reference TRBV19 and TRBJ2-7 gives the whole variable domain DGGITQSPKYLFRKEGQNVTLSCEQNLNHDAMYWYRQDPGQGLRLIYYSQIVNDFQKGDIAEGYSVSREKKESFPLTVTSAQKNPTAFYLCASSRLAGLEEQYFGPGTRLTVT.

The J gene is TRBJ1-5, the V gene TRBV4-1; the D gene is possibly TRBD1 (5 bases). V was cut by 3 bases and J by 0 bases, with 12 bases left in between. There are 16 residues in the CDR3. Germline values: CDR1 MGHRA, CDR2 YSYEKL. CDR3: CASSQGGYGSNQPQHF. As DNA, the CDR3 is TGCGCCAGCAGCCAGGGGGGGTACGGTAGCAATCAGCCCCAGCATTTT.